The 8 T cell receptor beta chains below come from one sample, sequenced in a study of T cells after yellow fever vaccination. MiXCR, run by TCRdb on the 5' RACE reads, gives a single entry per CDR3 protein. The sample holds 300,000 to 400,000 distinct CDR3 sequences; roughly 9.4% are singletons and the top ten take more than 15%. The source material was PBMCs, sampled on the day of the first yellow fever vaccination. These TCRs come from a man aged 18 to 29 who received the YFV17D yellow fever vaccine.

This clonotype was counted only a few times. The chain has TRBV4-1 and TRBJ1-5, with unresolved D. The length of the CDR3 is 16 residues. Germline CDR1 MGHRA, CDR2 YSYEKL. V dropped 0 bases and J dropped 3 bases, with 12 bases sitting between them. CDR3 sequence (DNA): TGCGCCAGCAGCCAAGACGCCATTGGGATCAATCAGCCCCAGCATTTT. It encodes CASSQDAIGINQPQHF.

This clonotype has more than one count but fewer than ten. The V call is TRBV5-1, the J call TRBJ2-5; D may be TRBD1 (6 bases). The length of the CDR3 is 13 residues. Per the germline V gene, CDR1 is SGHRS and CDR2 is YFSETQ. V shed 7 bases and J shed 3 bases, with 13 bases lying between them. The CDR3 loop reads CASSPGEKETQYF. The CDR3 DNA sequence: TGCGCCAGCTCCCCAGGGGAAAAAGAGACCCAGTACTTC.

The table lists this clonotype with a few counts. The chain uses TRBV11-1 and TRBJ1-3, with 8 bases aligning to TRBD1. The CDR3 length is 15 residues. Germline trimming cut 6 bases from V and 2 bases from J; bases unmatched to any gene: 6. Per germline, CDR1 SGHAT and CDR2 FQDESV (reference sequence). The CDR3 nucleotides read TGTGCCAGCAGAATGGGACAGGCACCTGGAAACACCATATATTTT. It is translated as CASRMGQAPGNTIYF.

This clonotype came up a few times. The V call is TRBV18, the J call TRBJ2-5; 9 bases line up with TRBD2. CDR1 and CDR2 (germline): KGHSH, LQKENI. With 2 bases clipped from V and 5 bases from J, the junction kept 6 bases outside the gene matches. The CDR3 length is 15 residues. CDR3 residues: CASSPGTSLGETQYF. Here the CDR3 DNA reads TGTGCCAGCTCACCAGGGACTAGCCTCGGGGAGACCCAGTACTTC.

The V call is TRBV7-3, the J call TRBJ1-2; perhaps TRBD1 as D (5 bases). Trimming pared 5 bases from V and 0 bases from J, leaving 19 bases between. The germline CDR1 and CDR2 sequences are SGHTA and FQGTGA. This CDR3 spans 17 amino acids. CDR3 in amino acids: CASSAGGAGGANYGYTF. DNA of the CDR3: TGTGCCAGCAGCGCCGGCGGGGCAGGAGGAGCTAACTATGGCTACACCTTC.

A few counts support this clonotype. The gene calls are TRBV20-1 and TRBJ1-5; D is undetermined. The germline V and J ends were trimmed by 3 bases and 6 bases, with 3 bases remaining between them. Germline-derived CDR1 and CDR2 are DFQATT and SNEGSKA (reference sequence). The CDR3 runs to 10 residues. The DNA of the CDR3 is TGCAGTGCTAGGAGTCAGCCCCAGCATTTT. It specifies CSARSQPQHF.

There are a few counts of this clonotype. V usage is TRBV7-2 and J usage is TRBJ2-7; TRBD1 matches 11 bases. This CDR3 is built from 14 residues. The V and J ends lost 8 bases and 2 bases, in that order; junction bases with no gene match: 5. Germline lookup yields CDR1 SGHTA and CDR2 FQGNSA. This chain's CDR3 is CASARGQGAYEQYF. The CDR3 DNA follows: TGTGCCAGCGCCCGGGGACAGGGGGCCTACGAGCAGTACTTC.

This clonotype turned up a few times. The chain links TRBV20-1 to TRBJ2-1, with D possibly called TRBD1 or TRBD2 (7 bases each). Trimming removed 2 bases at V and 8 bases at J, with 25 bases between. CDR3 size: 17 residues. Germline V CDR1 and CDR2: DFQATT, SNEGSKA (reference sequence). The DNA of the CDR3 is TGCAGTGCTAGACTCACTGGGAGGGGGCCCGGGGGACATGAGCAGTTCTTC. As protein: CSARLTGRGPGGHEQFF.